This TCR beta chain appears in the sequencing data of a study of neoadjuvant anti-PD-1 for oral cavity cancer. Across the whole study: Patients mostly received three to four biweekly nivolumab doses at 3 mg/kg before surgery. Study-level results: After neoadjuvant nivolumab, PBMC T cell clonality was significantly higher in non-responders than responders. Higher pretreatment Treg/Th17 ratios tracked higher pretreatment blood clonality.

The V gene lost 0 bases and the J gene lost 1 base, with 10 bases spanning the gap. The CDR3 sequence is 16 residues long. The germline V gene has CDR1 MNHEY and CDR2 SVGAGI. The time point is: after neoadjuvant nivolumab, at surgical resection. These newly diagnosed stage II-IVA oral cavity squamous cell carcinoma patients had no prior systemic or radiation treatment. Data came from immunoSEQ multiplex PCR; TCRdb stores just in-frame clones and leaves some out. The repertoire consists of over 7,500 clones, with 65% to 70% occurring once and the leading ten covering over 3%. On this clone: Antigen: not known.

The sample in question was PBMCs, obtained after nivolumab (anti-PD-1) treatment. The source is a person between 35 and 79 years old with oral cavity squamous cell carcinoma. This chain links TRBV6-5 with TRBJ1-5; no clear D. The CDR3 DNA reads TGTGCCAGCAGTTACTCGGGTCAGGCAAGCAATCAGCCCCAGCATTTT. Protein product: CASSYSGQASNQPQHF.